This T cell receptor beta chain is from a study of T cell repertoires in cytomegalovirus infection. Study information: CMV epitopes, recently identified HLA-C-restricted and well-studied HLA-B-restricted, were used. Public TCR beta signature analysis indicated the presence of both CMV infection and matching HLA type.

This clonotype came up once. What it binds is not known. Via MiXCR, TCRdb re-called the reads, giving one row per CDR3 protein. The sample holds hundreds of thousands of distinct CDR3 sequences, roughly 43% seen once. Germline assignment: CDR1 LNHDA and CDR2 SQIVND (reference sequence). CDR3 length: 17 amino acids. Trimming stripped 5 bases from V and 8 bases from J, with 25 bases between. Whole-study results and caveats: Identification of carriers of CMV plus the relevant HLA was achieved through cumulative public TCR beta family frequency. Dominating the ex vivo response were HLA-C-restricted CMV-specific TCR beta clonotypes.

This chain joins TRBV19 and TRBJ2-1, with D unresolved. The TCR was taken from a human donor in good health (CMV status not recorded). Some clones in this sample may be carry-over from other donors' samples. The starting material was cultured PBMCs, obtained from culture after CMV antigen stimulation. The CDR3 reads CASSPANLRLSWDEQFF. CDR3 nucleotide sequence: TGTGCCAGTAGTCCCGCTAACCTCCGGTTGAGTTGGGATGAGCAGTTCTTC.